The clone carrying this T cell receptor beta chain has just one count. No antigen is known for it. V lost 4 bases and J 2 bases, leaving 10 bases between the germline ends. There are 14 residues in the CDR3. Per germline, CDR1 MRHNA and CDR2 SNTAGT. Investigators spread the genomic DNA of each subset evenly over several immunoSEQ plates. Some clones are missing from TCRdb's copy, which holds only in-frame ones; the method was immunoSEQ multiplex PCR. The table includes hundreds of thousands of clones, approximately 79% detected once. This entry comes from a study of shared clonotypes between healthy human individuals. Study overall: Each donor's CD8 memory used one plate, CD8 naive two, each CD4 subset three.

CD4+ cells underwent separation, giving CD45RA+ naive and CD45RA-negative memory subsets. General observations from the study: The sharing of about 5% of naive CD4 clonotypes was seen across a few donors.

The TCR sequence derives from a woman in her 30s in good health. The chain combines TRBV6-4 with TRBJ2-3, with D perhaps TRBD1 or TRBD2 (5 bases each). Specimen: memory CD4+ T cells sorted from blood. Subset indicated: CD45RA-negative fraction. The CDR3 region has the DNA TGTGCCAGCAGTGCCGGGACGTTCACAGATACGCAGTATTTT. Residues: CASSAGTFTDTQYF.